This T cell receptor (beta chain) was sequenced during a study of T cell changes during pregnancy in multiple sclerosis. Only in-frame clones appear in the TCRdb table, and some are missing; sequencing was by immunoSEQ multiplex PCR. This sample has tens of thousands of clones, with around 94% found just once. Trimming cost V 3 bases and J 7 bases; bases outside gene matches: 9. Germline loops: CDR1 LNHDA, CDR2 SQIVND (reference sequence). CDR3 length: 15 amino acids. The receptor was isolated from a female donor with multiple sclerosis, enrolled in a pregnancy study. Material: CD8+ T cells from peripheral blood mononuclear cells, obtained before pregnancy. The chain links TRBV19 to TRBJ1-5; 7 bases align to TRBD1. CDR3: CASSIIRDRPQPQHF. CDR3 DNA sequence: TGTGCCAGTAGTATCATACGGGACAGACCCCAGCCCCAGCATTTT.